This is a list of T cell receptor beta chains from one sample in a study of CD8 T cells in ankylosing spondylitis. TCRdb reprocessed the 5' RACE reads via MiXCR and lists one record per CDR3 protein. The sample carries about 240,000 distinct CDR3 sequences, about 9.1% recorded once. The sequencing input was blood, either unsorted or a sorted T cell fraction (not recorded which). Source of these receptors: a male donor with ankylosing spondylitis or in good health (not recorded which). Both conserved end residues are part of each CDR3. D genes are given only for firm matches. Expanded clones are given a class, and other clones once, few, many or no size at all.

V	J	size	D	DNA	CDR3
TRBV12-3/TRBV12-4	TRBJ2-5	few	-	TGTGCCAGCCGGTCGCGGGAGACCCAGTACTTC	CASRSRETQYF
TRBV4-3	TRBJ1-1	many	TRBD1	TGCGCCAGCAGCCAAGATCGACAGGGTAGGGTTGATCCTGAAGCTTTCTTT	CASSQDRQGRVDPEAFF
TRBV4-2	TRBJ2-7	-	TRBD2	TGTGCCAGCAGCCAAGACCGGACTAGCATCCACTTC	CASSQDRTSIHF
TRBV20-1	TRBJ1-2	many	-	TGCAGTGCTAGGCTGCCTAACTATGGCTACACCTTC	CSARLPNYGYTF
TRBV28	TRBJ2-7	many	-	TGTGCCAGCAGCCACCGGGACGGATGGTCCTACGAGCAGTACTTC	CASSHRDGWSYEQYF
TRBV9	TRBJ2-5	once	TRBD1	TGTGCCAGCAGCGTAGACGGGACAGCCCAAGAGACCCAGTACTTC	CASSVDGTAQETQYF
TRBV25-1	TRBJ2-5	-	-	TGTGCCAGCAGTGAATTAGGGGACACACGGGAGACCCAGTACTTC	CASSELGDTRETQYF
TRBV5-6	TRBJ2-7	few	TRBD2	TGTGCCAGCAGCCCGGGACTAGCGGGGAAAACTTACGAGCAGTACTTC	CASSPGLAGKTYEQYF
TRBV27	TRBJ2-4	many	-	TGTGCCAGCAGTAGTCAGGGAGAAGCCAAAAACATTCAGTACTTC	CASSSQGEAKNIQYF
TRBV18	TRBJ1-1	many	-	TGTGCCAGCTCCCCAGGAGGCGGAGAAGCTTTCTTT	CASSPGGGEAFF
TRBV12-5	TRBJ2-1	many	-	TGTGCTAGTGGTTTGGTGGCCTCGAAGCAGTTCTTC	CASGLVASKQFF
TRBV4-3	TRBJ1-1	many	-	TGCGCCAGCAGCCAAGTCCCAGGGATGAACACTGAAGCTTTCTTT	CASSQVPGMNTEAFF
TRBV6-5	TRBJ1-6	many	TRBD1	TGTGCCAGCAGTTACTCGGGGAGGACAGGAGGATCACCCCTCCACTTT	CASSYSGRTGGSPLHF